The next 29 T cell receptor beta chains were all read from a single sample in a study of CD8 T cells in ankylosing spondylitis. TCRdb passed the 5' RACE reads through MiXCR, listing each CDR3 protein once. The repertoire holds roughly 150,000 distinct CDR3 sequences, 30% to 35% seen once, with about 5.5% in the top ten. The sample consisted of synovial fluid, either unsorted or a sorted T cell fraction (not recorded which). These receptors were obtained from a male donor with ankylosing spondylitis.

The table lists this clonotype with a few counts. The chain employs TRBV18 and TRBJ2-1; the match to TRBD2 covers 12 bases. CDR3 length equals 18 residues. The V segment lost 1 base and the J segment 3 bases; nucleotides outside the gene matches: 7. Germline CDR1 is KGHSH and CDR2 is LQKENI. In DNA, the CDR3 is TGTGCCAGCTCACCACGCGAGACTAGCGGGGGAGTCTACAATGAGCAGTTCTTC. It translates to CASSPRETSGGVYNEQFF.

J is TRBJ1-2 and V is TRBV20-1; D gene unclear. With 4 bases removed from V and 8 bases from J, the gap between germline ends came to 14 bases. Per germline, CDR1 DFQATT and CDR2 SNEGSKA (reference sequence). CDR3 length: 12 amino acids. The CDR3, as DNA: TGCAGTGCTACTGTGGCACTGGGGGGCTACACCTTC. The encoded protein is CSATVALGGYTF.

This sequence joins TRBV4-2 and TRBJ1-6; possibly TRBD1 for D (6 bases). Germline V gives CDR1 LGHNA, CDR2 YNFKEQ. Trimming left V 0 bases short and J 0 bases short, with 6 bases between. The CDR3 totals 16 residues. The CDR3 sequence is CASSQEDSSYNSPLHF. CDR3 in DNA: TGTGCCAGCAGCCAAGAGGACAGCTCCTATAATTCACCCCTCCACTTT.

The chain combines TRBV11-2 with TRBJ2-3; 13 positions agree with TRBD2. CDR3 size: 18 residues. Losses at the gene ends were 5 bases for V and 6 bases for J; bases not matched to a gene: 14. Germline assignment: CDR1 SGHAT and CDR2 FQNNGV. This chain's CDR3 is CASSPAGTSGIVRDTQYF. CDR3 nucleotide sequence: TGTGCCAGCAGCCCCGCCGGGACTAGCGGGATCGTCAGGGATACGCAGTATTTT. Looking up the rest from reference TRBV11-2 and TRBJ2-3 gives the full variable domain: EAGVAQSPRYKIIEKRQSVAFWCNPISGHATLYWYQQILGQGPKLLIQFQNNGVVDDSQLPKDRFSAERLKGVDSTLKIQPAKLEDSAVYLCASSPAGTSGIVRDTQYFGPGTRLTVL.

The table lists this clonotype with many counts. The chain carries TRBV20-1 and TRBJ1-6; TRBD1 matches at 10 bases. The CDR3 loop spans 13 amino acids. J lost 10 bases, V lost 5 bases, and 5 bases had no gene match. Germline loops: CDR1 DFQATT, CDR2 SNEGSKA (reference sequence). The CDR3 protein is CSASGTGESPLHF. The CDR3 region has the DNA TGCAGTGCTTCCGGGACAGGGGAATCACCCCTCCACTTT.

The rearrangement links TRBV12-3 or TRBV12-4 to TRBJ2-2, with D possibly matching TRBD2 (5 bases). Between the trimmed V and J ends, which lost 5 bases and 1 base, there was a span of 17 bases. The CDR3 length is 17 residues. The CDR3 sequence: CASSPLRVARNTGELFF. The CDR3 bases are TGTGCCAGCAGTCCCCTGAGGGTAGCGAGGAACACCGGGGAGCTGTTTTTT.

The rearrangement joins TRBV28 to TRBJ2-5; 10 bases map to TRBD2. Germline V gives CDR1 MDHEN, CDR2 SYDVKM. The trim removed 2 bases at V and 7 bases at J, leaving 1 base unmatched. The CDR3 covers 13 residues. For the CDR3, the DNA is TGTGCCAGCAGTTTAATAGCGGGAGGGACCCAGTACTTC. Its translation is CASSLIAGGTQYF.

This clonotype is a singleton in its sample. A read error may be the cause here, since a much bigger clone is one base away. The V gene is TRBV29-1, the J gene TRBJ1-2; D may be TRBD1 (6 bases). Germline CDR1 is SQVTM and CDR2 is ANQGSEA. The CDR3 has 13 amino acids. Trimming removed 7 bases from V and 2 bases from J, with 14 bases in between. The CDR3, as DNA: TGCAGCGCCAGGGGATGGGAAAACTATGGCTACACCTTC. Translating gives CSARGWENYGYTF.

This clonotype was found many times. The chain joins TRBV7-2 to TRBJ2-1; D is ambiguous. Germline CDR1 reads SGHTA; CDR2 reads FQGNSA. With 4 bases removed from V and 9 bases from J, the gap between germline ends came to 10 bases. The CDR3 loop spans 12 amino acids. CDR3 residues: CASSSYEGEQFF. The CDR3 DNA is TGTGCCAGCAGCTCCTACGAAGGTGAGCAGTTCTTC.

V gene TRBV20-1 combines with J gene TRBJ2-2, with 12 bases fitting TRBD2. This CDR3 has 16 residues. V trimming: 2 bases; J trimming: 4 bases; junction bases outside the gene matches: 5. Germline CDR1 DFQATT, CDR2 SNEGSKA (reference sequence). DNA of the CDR3: TGCAGTGCTAGACCTCCTAGCGGGGGGGCCACCGGGGAGCTGTTTTTT. As protein: CSARPPSGGATGELFF.

For this clonotype: A read error may produce the germline difference seen at one junction end. The chain combines TRBV5-6 with TRBJ1-3; D is perhaps TRBD1 (6 bases). The CDR3 runs to 17 residues. The V gene's germline CDR1 is SGHDT and CDR2 YYEEEE. In DNA form, the CDR3 reads TGTGCCAGCAGCTTGGTTGGGGGCGAGTCGAGGGGAAACACCTTATATTTT. Its protein product is CASSLVGGESRGNTLYF.

This clonotype has a single count. J is TRBJ2-3 and V is TRBV3-1; the D is unclear. The CDR3 extends over 12 amino acids. V was cut by 5 bases and J by 5 bases, with 8 bases left in between. The germline V gene encodes CDR1 LGHDT and CDR2 YNNKEL (reference sequence). CDR3 in amino acids: CASSTYRDTQYF. The CDR3 DNA sequence: TGTGCCAGCAGCACGTACAGAGATACGCAGTATTTT.

The rearrangement joins TRBV6-1 to TRBJ2-3; perhaps TRBD2 as D (5 bases). CDR1 MNHNS and CDR2 SASEGT come from the germline V gene. The V end lost 9 bases, the J end lost 2 bases, and 15 bases lay between the germline ends. The CDR3 is made up of 14 amino acids. The CDR3 protein is CASLLARNTDTQYF. The CDR3 DNA follows: TGTGCCAGTCTCCTAGCAAGAAACACAGATACGCAGTATTTT.

The chain uses TRBV4-1 and TRBJ2-7, with 9 bases aligning to TRBD2. Germline V gene data show CDR1 as MGHRA and CDR2 as YSYEKL. This CDR3 region has 19 residues. Losses at the gene ends were 0 bases for V and 0 bases for J; bases not matched to a gene: 12. The CDR3 loop reads CASSQEGGLAGPSSYEQYF. CDR3 DNA sequence: TGCGCCAGCAGCCAAGAGGGGGGTCTAGCGGGGCCGAGCTCCTACGAGCAGTACTTC.

A few counts support this clonotype. The V gene is TRBV9, the J gene TRBJ2-7; 10 nucleotides match TRBD1. The V segment lost 0 bases and the J segment 3 bases; nucleotides outside the gene matches: 3. Per the germline V gene, CDR1 is SGDLS and CDR2 is YYNGEE. The CDR3 has 15 residues. The CDR3 reads CASSVGDRGRYEQYF. CDR3 nucleotide sequence: TGTGCCAGCAGCGTAGGGGACAGGGGACGCTACGAGCAGTACTTC.

The chain is built from TRBV7-3 and TRBJ2-2, with D perhaps TRBD1 or TRBD2 (5 bases each). Germline loops: CDR1 SGHTA, CDR2 FQGTGA. The CDR3 runs to 14 residues. V gave up 5 bases and J gave up 5 bases, with 12 bases separating them. DNA of the CDR3: TGTGCCAGCAGCCCGGACTGGGGGACCGGGGAGCTGTTTTTT. Translated: CASSPDWGTGELFF.

The chain uses TRBV27 and TRBJ1-1, with D possibly TRBD1 on 6 matching bases. CDR1 is MNHEY, CDR2 SMNVEV, per germline (reference sequence). V shed 6 bases and J shed 7 bases, with 21 bases lying between them. There are 15 residues in the CDR3. For the CDR3, the DNA is TGTGCCAGCAGAGATGGGACAAGAAGGTACAATGAAGCTTTCTTT. Amino acid sequence: CASRDGTRRYNEAFF.

V is TRBV28 and J is TRBJ2-7; TRBD1 matches at 7 bases. Germline CDR1 reads MDHEN; CDR2 reads SYDVKM. The CDR3 length is 15 residues. The ends lost 3 bases at V and 0 bases at J; junction bases unmatched: 5. The CDR3 nucleotides are TGTGCCAGCAGTTTCGACCGGGACAGCTCCTACGAGCAGTACTTC. It codes for CASSFDRDSSYEQYF.

This clonotype was observed a few times. The V and J genes are TRBV6-5 and TRBJ1-3; TRBD1 is a possible D gene (6 bases). The CDR3 is 15 amino acids. CDR1 and CDR2 (germline): MNHEY, SVGAGI. Trimming left V 0 bases short and J 4 bases short, with 10 bases between. CDR3 bases: TGTGCCAGCAGTTACTCGAACCAGGGGGGAAACACCATATATTTT. Amino acid sequence: CASSYSNQGGNTIYF.

The CDR3 here is CSATQTGYSNQPQHF. For the CDR3, the DNA is TGCAGTGCTACCCAGACAGGGTATAGCAATCAGCCCCAGCATTTT. The rearrangement uses TRBV20-1 and TRBJ1-5; 7 bases agree with TRBD1. The CDR3 contains 15 residues. The V segment lost 4 bases and the J segment 0 bases; nucleotides outside the gene matches: 6. Germline CDR1 reads DFQATT; CDR2 reads SNEGSKA (reference sequence).

This clonotype was observed many times. The V and J genes are TRBV4-2 and TRBJ1-2; D call uncertain. Trimming cost V 11 bases and J 8 bases, with 9 bases left between them. In germline, CDR1 is LGHNA, CDR2 YNFKEQ. The CDR3 has 9 residues. CDR3 loop: CAARFGYTF. CDR3 DNA sequence: TGTGCCGCGAGGTTCGGCTACACCTTC.

The V and J genes are TRBV5-5 and TRBJ2-7, with D perhaps matching TRBD1 (6 bases). This CDR3 region has 14 residues. CDR1 is SGHKS and CDR2 is YYEKEE in the germline V gene (reference sequence). Between the trimmed V and J ends, which lost 4 bases and 6 bases, there was a span of 17 bases. CDR3 sequence (DNA): TGTGCCAGCAGCGGCGGACCAGGGGCAGGCGAGCAGTACTTC. This sequence encodes CASSGGPGAGEQYF.

The chain has TRBV28 and TRBJ1-5; TRBD1 is a possible D gene (5 bases). CDR1 and CDR2 from the germline V gene are MDHEN and SYDVKM. V gave up 8 bases and J gave up 1 base, with 24 bases separating them. The CDR3 sequence is 18 residues long. The CDR3 here is CASSWEIRGGGSNQPQHF. The CDR3 DNA reads TGTGCCAGCTCCTGGGAGATTCGGGGGGGAGGCAGCAATCAGCCCCAGCATTTT.

The DNA for the CDR3 is TGCAGCGTTGTCCCGGGGAAGACGGGGGGTGAAGCTTTCTTT. It specifies CSVVPGKTGGEAFF. V and J are TRBV29-1 and TRBJ1-1, with D possibly matching TRBD1 (5 bases). The V end lost 4 bases, the J end lost 7 bases, and 19 bases lay between the germline ends. Germline values: CDR1 SQVTM, CDR2 ANQGSEA. CDR3 size: 14 residues.

This clonotype has ten or more counts. The chain carries TRBV10-3 and TRBJ2-2; D not certain. Germline CDR1 is ENHRY and CDR2 is SYGVKD. The CDR3 has 13 residues. The V end lost 2 bases, the J end lost 1 base, and 2 bases lay between the germline ends. The CDR3 sequence: CAISEGNTGELFF. The DNA for the CDR3 is TGTGCCATCAGTGAGGGGAACACCGGGGAGCTGTTTTTT.

The chain links TRBV28 to TRBJ2-7, with D tentatively TRBD2 (7 bases). The CDR3 is 13 amino acids. Trimming shortened V by 7 bases and J by 1 base, and 11 bases separated the two germline ends. CDR1 MDHEN and CDR2 SYDVKM come from the germline V gene. Written as DNA, the CDR3 is TGTGCCAGCACCAAGGGGGGGTCCTACGAGCAGTACTTC. This codes for CASTKGGSYEQYF.

The chain links TRBV2 to TRBJ2-1; D is unresolved. The CDR3 totals 15 residues. Looked up from germline, CDR1 is SNHLY and CDR2 is FYNNEI. V shed 2 bases and J shed 2 bases, with 10 bases lying between them. The CDR3 sequence: CASSERASAYNEQFF. In nucleotides, the CDR3 is TGTGCCAGCAGTGAACGCGCGTCGGCCTACAATGAGCAGTTCTTC.

This rearrangement joins TRBV5-1 to TRBJ2-4; D uncertain. CDR3 length: 15 amino acids. The germline V gene has CDR1 SGHRS and CDR2 YFSETQ. V lost 0 bases and J 3 bases, leaving 10 bases between the germline ends. The chain's CDR3 is CASSLAELGKNIQYF. CDR3 in DNA: TGCGCCAGCAGCTTGGCCGAATTGGGCAAAAACATTCAGTACTTC. Full variable domain (remainder filled in from reference TRBV5-1 and TRBJ2-4): KAGVTQTPRYLIKTRGQQVTLSCSPISGHRSVSWYQQTPGQGLQFLFEYFSETQRNKGNFPGRFSGRQFSNSRSEMNVSTLELGDSALYLCASSLAELGKNIQYFGAGTRLSVL.

The chain is built from TRBV20-1 and TRBJ1-2; D perhaps matches TRBD1 (6 bases). Trimming cost V 6 bases and J 4 bases, with 12 bases left between them. CDR3 length equals 12 residues. Germline assignment: CDR1 DFQATT and CDR2 SNEGSKA (reference sequence). The CDR3 is CSAEGEIYGYTF. The CDR3 nucleotides read TGCAGTGCCGAGGGGGAGATCTATGGCTACACCTTC.